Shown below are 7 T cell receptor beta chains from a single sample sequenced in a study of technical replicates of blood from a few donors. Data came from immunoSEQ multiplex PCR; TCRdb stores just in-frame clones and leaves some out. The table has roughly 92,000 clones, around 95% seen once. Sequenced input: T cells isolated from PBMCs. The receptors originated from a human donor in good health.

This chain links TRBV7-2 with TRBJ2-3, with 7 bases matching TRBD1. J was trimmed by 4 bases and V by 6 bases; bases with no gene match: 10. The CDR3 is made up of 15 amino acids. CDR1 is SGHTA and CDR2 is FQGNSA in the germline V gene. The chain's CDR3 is CASSPDRVPSDTQYF. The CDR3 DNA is TGTGCCAGCAGTCCCGACAGGGTGCCATCAGATACGCAGTATTTT.

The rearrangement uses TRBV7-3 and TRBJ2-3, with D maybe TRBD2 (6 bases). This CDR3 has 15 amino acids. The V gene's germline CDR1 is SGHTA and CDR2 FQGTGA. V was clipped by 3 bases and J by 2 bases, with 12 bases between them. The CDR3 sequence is CASSFGGAFTDTQYF. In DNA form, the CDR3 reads TGTGCCAGCAGCTTCGGCGGGGCCTTCACAGATACGCAGTATTTT. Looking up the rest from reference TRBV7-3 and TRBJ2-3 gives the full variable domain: GAGVSQTPSNKVTEKGKYVELRCDPISGHTALYWYRQSLGQGPEFLIYFQGTGAADDSGLPNDRFFAVRPEGSVSTLKIQRTERGDSAVYLCASSFGGAFTDTQYFGPGTRLTVL.

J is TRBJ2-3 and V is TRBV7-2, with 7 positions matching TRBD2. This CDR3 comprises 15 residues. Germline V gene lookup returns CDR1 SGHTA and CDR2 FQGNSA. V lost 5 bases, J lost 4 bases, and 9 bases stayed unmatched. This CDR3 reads CASSTWEGVPDTQYF. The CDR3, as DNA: TGTGCCAGCAGCACTTGGGAGGGAGTCCCAGATACGCAGTATTTT.

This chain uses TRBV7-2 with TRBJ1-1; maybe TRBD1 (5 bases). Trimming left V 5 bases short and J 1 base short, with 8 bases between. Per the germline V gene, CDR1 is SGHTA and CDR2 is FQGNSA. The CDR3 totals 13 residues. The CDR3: CASSVDRNTEAFF. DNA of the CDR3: TGTGCCAGCAGCGTCGACAGGAACACTGAAGCTTTCTTT.

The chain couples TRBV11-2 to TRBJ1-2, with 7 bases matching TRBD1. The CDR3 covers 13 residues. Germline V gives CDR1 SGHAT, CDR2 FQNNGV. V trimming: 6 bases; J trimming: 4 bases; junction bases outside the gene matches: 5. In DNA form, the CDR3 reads TGTGCCAGCAGGGCGACAGGGTTCTATGGCTACACCTTC. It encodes CASRATGFYGYTF.

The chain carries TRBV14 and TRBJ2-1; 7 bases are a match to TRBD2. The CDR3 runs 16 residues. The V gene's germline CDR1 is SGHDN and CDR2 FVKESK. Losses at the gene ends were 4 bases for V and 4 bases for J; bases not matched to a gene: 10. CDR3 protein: CASSPSGLGLYNEQFF. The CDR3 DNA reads TGTGCCAGCAGCCCCTCCGGACTAGGTCTATACAATGAGCAGTTCTTC.

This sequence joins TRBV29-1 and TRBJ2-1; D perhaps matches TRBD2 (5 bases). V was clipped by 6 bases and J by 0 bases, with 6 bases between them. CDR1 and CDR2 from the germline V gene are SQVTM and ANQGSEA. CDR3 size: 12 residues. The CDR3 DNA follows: TGCAGCGTAGGGAGCTCCTACAATGAGCAGTTCTTC. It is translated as CSVGSSYNEQFF.